This record concerns one T cell receptor beta chain sequence. This clonotype turned up a few times. Its specific antigen is unknown. No much larger clonotype is one base removed from it; base qualities were not supplied. The library was prepared using multiplex PCR. The data were produced on an Illumina HiSeq 4000. iRepertoire HTBI primers and Arm-PCR amplification of CDR3 regions were used to construct TCR beta libraries. Before sequencing, the PCR products underwent gel purification. From the authors' description of their analysis: Gene usage analysis of CDR3 amino acid clonotypes relied on the 60 to 65 TRBV and about 15 TRBJ segments identified across samples. Filtered high-quality paired reads were merged into contigs using COPE and FqMerger. BLAST was used to align contigs to IMGT TRBV, TRBD and TRBJ reference genes, with CDR3 defined following IMGT. Any clonotype with a frequency above 0.1% was counted as a highly expanded clone. Shannon entropy served as the measure of repertoire diversity, while the Gini coefficient captured V-J evenness. Public clonotypes were defined as clonotypes shared by more than one individual. The public sequencing data were trimmed at Q25 with fastp and processed into clonotypes with MiXCR by TCRdb, which kept only in-frame beta chains. Identical CDR3 proteins give one entry, which carries the most common genes and DNA. The V and J calls were not made by the authors but by TCRdb's processing. This sample has around 340,000 distinct CDR3 sequences in its table, and about 19% of those were observed once. Over 25% of the sample belongs to the ten largest clones.

The sample is drawn from a study of regulatory T cells in long-lasting Graves disease (dated by TCRdb to about 2021). Looking at the study overall: Persistent Graves' disease was defined as antithyroid drug treatment for over 5 years with persistently positive TSH receptor autoantibodies. Persistent Graves' disease patients were compared with newly diagnosed Graves' disease patients by peripheral blood TCR sequencing and RNA sequencing. The study was registered as a clinical trial and conducted in China. TCR sequencing covered some 13 persistent and approximately 20 newly diagnosed Graves' disease patients, about 35 samples in total. On average, persistent Graves' disease patients in the clinical cohort had been on antithyroid drugs for approximately ten years.

Looking up the germline V gene (reference sequence) yields CDR1 MNHEY and CDR2 SMNVEV. Reading from cysteine to phenylalanine, the CDR3 counts 14 amino acids. The read is trimmed to its CDR3 DNA, 42 bases read in frame from base 1. The sample's time point label, decoded: persistent/refractory GD, antithyroid drugs over 5 years with positive TRAb. For both TCR sequencing and RNA sequencing, RNA was extracted from PBMCs using TRIzol. Graves' disease was diagnosed according to American Thyroid Association guidelines. Patients were recruited from an endocrinology department in Xi'an, China. Each patient gave approximately 9 milliliters of peripheral blood, collected in an EDTA anticoagulant tube. PBMCs were isolated by Ficoll Paque Plus density gradient separation without further T cell sorting. RNA quality was checked with an Agilent 2100 Bioanalyzer and agarose gel, and concentration with a NanoDrop 2000.

What the study reported, not specific to this receptor: The authors noted that the small sample size was a limitation that may lower accuracy. The study examined only peripheral blood because the primary lesion, thyroid tissue, could not be accessed. Sequencing and analysis were limited to the TCR beta chain. Persistent patients shared more public clonotypes among themselves (2,741) than newly diagnosed patients did (approximately 970). Compared with newly diagnosed patients, persistent Graves' disease patients had lower TCR Shannon entropy and fewer highly expanded clones, which suggests clonal expansion. TRBV28, TRBJ1-2 and TRBJ2-5 were preferentially used in persistent disease, while TRBV20-1 and TRBJ2-1 were favored in newly diagnosed disease.

The source of this sequence is a female donor with Graves disease. Sequenced material: peripheral blood mononuclear cells (PBMCs), taken when the disease was refractory, from a patient treated with antithyroid drugs. The rearrangement joined TRBV27 to TRBJ2-4; the D gene cannot be resolved beyond TRBD1 or TRBD2, each matching 7 bases. The assigned J gene may be wrong: the sequence end matches TRBJ2-7 better. The encoded CDR3 is CASSLGGGGSEQYF. The bases are TGTGCCAGCAGTTTAGGGGGAGGGGGCAGCGAGCAGTACTTC.